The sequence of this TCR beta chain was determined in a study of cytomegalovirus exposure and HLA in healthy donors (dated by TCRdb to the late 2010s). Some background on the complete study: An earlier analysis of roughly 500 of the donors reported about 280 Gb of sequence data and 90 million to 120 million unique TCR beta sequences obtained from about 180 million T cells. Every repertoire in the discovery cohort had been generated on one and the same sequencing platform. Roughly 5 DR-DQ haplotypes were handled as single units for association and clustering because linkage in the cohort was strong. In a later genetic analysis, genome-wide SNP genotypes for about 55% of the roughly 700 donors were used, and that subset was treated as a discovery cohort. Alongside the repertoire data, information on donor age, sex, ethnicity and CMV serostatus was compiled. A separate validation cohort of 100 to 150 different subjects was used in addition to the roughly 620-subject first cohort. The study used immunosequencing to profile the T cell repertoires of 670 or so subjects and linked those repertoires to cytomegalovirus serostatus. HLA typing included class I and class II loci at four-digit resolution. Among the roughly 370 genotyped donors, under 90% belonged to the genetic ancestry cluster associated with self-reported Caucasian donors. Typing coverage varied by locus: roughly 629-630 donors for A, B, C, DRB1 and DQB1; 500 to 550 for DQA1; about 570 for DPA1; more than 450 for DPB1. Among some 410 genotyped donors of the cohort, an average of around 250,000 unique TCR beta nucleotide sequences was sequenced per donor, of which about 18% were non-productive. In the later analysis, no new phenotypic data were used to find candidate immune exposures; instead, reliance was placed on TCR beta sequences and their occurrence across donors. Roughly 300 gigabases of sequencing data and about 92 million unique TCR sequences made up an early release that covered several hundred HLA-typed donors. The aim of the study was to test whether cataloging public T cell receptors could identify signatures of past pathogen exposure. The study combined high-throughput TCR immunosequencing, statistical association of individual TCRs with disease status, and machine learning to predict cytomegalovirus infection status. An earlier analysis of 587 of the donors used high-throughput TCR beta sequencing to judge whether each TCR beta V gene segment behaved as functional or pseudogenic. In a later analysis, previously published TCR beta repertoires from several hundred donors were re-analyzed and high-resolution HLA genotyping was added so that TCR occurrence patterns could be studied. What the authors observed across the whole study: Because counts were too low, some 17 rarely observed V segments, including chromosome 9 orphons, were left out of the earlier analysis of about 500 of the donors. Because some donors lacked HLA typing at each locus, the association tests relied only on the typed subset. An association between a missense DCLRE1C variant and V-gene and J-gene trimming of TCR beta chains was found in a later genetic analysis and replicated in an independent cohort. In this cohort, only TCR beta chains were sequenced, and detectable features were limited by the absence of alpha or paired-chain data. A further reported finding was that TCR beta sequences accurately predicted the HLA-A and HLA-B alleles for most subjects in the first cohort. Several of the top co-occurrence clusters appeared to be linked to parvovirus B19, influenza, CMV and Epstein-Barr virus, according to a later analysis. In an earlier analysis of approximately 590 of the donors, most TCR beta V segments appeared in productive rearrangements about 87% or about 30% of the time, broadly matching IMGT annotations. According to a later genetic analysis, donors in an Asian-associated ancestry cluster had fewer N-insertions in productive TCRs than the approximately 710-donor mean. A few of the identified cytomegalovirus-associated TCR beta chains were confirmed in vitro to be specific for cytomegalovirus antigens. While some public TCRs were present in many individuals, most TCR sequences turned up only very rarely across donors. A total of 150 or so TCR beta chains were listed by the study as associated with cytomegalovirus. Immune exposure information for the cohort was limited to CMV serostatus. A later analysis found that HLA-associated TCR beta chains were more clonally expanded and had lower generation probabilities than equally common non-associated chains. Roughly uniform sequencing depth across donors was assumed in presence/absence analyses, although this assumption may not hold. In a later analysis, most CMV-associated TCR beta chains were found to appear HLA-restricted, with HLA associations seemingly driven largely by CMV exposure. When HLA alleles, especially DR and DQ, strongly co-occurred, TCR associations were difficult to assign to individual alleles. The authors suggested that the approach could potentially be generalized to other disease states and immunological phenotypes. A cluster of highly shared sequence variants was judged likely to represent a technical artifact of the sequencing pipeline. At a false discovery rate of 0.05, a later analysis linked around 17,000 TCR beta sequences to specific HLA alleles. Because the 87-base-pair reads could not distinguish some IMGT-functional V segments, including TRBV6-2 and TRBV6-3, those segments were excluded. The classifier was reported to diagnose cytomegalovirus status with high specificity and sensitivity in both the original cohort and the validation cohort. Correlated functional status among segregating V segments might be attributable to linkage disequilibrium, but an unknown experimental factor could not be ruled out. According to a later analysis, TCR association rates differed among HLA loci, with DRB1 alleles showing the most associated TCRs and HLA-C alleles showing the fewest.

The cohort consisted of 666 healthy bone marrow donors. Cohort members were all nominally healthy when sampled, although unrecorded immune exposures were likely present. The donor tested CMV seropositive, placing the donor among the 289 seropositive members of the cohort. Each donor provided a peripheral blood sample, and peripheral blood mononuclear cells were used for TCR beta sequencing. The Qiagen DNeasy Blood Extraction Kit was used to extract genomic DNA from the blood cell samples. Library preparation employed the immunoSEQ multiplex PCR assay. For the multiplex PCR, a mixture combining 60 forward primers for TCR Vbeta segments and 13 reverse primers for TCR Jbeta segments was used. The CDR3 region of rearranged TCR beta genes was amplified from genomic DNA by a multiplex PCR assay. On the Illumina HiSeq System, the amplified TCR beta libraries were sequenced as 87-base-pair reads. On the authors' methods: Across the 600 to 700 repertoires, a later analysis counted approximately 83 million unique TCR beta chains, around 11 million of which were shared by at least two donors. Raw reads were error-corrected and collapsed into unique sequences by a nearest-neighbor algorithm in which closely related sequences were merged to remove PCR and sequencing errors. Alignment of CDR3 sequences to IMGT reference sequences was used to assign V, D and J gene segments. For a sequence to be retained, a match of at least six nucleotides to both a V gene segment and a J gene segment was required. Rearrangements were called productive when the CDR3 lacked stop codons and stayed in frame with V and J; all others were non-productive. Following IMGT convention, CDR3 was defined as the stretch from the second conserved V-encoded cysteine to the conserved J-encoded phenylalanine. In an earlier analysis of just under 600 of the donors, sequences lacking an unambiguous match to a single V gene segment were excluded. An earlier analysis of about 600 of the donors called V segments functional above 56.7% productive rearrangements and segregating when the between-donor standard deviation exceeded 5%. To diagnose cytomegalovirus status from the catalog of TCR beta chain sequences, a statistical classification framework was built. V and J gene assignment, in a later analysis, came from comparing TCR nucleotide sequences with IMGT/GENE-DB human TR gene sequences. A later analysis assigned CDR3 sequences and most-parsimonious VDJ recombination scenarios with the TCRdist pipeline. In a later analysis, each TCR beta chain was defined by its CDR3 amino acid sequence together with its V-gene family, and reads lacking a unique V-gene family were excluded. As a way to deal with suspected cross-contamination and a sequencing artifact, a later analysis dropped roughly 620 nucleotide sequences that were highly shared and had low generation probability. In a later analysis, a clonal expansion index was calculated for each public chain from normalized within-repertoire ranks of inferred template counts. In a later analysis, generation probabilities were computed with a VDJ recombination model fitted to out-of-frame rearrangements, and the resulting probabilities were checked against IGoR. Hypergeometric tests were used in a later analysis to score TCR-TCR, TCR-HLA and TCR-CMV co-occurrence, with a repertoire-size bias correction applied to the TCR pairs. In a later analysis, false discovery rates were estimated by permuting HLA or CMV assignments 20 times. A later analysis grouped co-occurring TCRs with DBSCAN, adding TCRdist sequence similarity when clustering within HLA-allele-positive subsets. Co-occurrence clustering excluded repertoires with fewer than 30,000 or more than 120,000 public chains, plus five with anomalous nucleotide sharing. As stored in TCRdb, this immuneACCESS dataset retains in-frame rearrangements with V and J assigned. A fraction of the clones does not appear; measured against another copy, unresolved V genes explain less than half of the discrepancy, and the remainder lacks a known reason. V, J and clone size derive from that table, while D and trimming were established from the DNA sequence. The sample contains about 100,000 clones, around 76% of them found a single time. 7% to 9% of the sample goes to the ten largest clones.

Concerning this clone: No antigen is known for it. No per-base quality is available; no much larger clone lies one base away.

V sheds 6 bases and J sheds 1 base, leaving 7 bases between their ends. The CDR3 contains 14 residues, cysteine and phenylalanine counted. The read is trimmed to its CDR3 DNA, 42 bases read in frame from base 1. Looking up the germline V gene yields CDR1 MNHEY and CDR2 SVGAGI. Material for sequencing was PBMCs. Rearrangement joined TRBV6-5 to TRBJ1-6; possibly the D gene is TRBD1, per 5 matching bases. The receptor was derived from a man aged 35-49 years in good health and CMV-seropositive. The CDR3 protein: CASSRQSYNSPLHF. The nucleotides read TGTGCCAGCAGCCGACAGTCCTATAATTCACCCCTCCACTTT.